This is a list of T cell receptor beta chains from one sample in a study of blood T cell repertoires in COVID-19. The assay was immunoSEQ multiplex PCR, and TCRdb's table has in-frame clones only and misses some. The profile shows 120,000 or so clones, 70% to 90% of them singletons. The specimen sequenced was peripheral blood. The receptors derive from a man in his 60s with acute or convalescent COVID-19. CDR3s include the opening cysteine and the closing phenylalanine or tryptophan. Each record gives: J gene, V gene, D gene, clone size, CDR3 DNA, CDR3 protein. A D gene is named only where the DNA matches it firmly. Size is stated for part of the rows, as once, few or many counts, or as a class when the clone is expanded.

J gene: TRBJ2-1; V gene: TRBV11-3; D gene: TRBD2; clone size: NA; CDR3 DNA: TGTGCCAGCAGCTCTCTAGCGGGGAACAATGAGCAGTTCTTC; CDR3 protein: CASSSLAGNNEQFF
J gene: TRBJ2-5; V gene: TRBV5-1; D gene: TRBD2; clone size: NA; CDR3 DNA: TGCGCCAGCAGCTCGACTAGCGGGAGTGGCGAGACCCAGTACTTC; CDR3 protein: CASSSTSGSGETQYF
J gene: TRBJ2-1; V gene: TRBV7-2; D gene: TRBD2; clone size: NA; CDR3 DNA: TGTGCCAGCAGCCCTCGTGAAGCGGGAGGCTACAATGAGCAGTTCTTC; CDR3 protein: CASSPREAGGYNEQFF
J gene: TRBJ1-2; V gene: TRBV12-3/TRBV12-4; D gene: TRBD1; clone size: NA; CDR3 DNA: TGTGCCAGCAGTTTCAGGGGGCAGTCTGGCTACACCTTC; CDR3 protein: CASSFRGQSGYTF
J gene: TRBJ2-1; V gene: TRBV12-3/TRBV12-4; D gene: NA; clone size: NA; CDR3 DNA: TGTGCCAGCAGGTGGGACTTCGACAATGAGCAGTTCTTC; CDR3 protein: CASRWDFDNEQFF
J gene: TRBJ1-5; V gene: TRBV29-1; D gene: TRBD1; clone size: NA; CDR3 DNA: TGCAGCGTTGAGACAGGGGCCAATCAGCCCCAGCATTTT; CDR3 protein: CSVETGANQPQHF
J gene: TRBJ2-1; V gene: TRBV27; D gene: TRBD2; clone size: few; CDR3 DNA: TGTGCCAGCAGTCTTCTAGCGGGGGAGAGACCCAATGAGCAGTTCTTC; CDR3 protein: CASSLLAGERPNEQFF
J gene: TRBJ2-1; V gene: TRBV7-9; D gene: NA; clone size: NA; CDR3 DNA: TGTGCCAGCAGCGATCAGGGGAACAATGAGCAGTTCTTC; CDR3 protein: CASSDQGNNEQFF
J gene: TRBJ2-3; V gene: TRBV9; D gene: TRBD2; clone size: NA; CDR3 DNA: TGTGCCAGCAGCGTAGCGGCTAGCGGGAGGAGCACAGATACGCAGTATTTT; CDR3 protein: CASSVAASGRSTDTQYF
J gene: TRBJ1-2; V gene: TRBV21-1; D gene: NA; clone size: NA; CDR3 DNA: TGTGCCAGCAGGGTCCCGGTTCTCGGCTACACCTTC; CDR3 protein: CASRVPVLGYTF
J gene: TRBJ1-1; V gene: TRBV15; D gene: NA; clone size: NA; CDR3 DNA: TGTGCCACCAGCAGTGATCAGGGAGGGGCCGAAGCTTTCTTT; CDR3 protein: CATSSDQGGAEAFF
J gene: TRBJ1-2; V gene: TRBV7-9; D gene: TRBD1; clone size: few; CDR3 DNA: TGTGCCAGCACTTCAGGGGGCGGAAGCTATGGCTACACCTTC; CDR3 protein: CASTSGGGSYGYTF
J gene: TRBJ2-1; V gene: TRBV19; D gene: TRBD2; clone size: NA; CDR3 DNA: TGTGCCAGTAGTGCTACGATAGCGGGTACTTCTGAGCAGTTCTTC; CDR3 protein: CASSATIAGTSEQFF
J gene: TRBJ2-7; V gene: TRBV7-2; D gene: TRBD1; clone size: NA; CDR3 DNA: TGTGCCAGTATCGGACAGGCGAGCGCCTACGAGCAGTACTTC; CDR3 protein: CASIGQASAYEQYF
J gene: TRBJ2-5; V gene: TRBV28; D gene: TRBD1; clone size: NA; CDR3 DNA: TGTGCCAGCAGTTTGAGGGACAGGCAAGAGACCCAGTACTTC; CDR3 protein: CASSLRDRQETQYF
J gene: TRBJ2-7; V gene: TRBV6-6; D gene: NA; clone size: NA; CDR3 DNA: TGTGCCAGCAGCCGTGTCTACGAGCAGTACTTC; CDR3 protein: CASSRVYEQYF
J gene: TRBJ2-1; V gene: TRBV2; D gene: NA; clone size: once; CDR3 DNA: TGTGCCAGCAGTGATATGAGGAATGAGCAGTTCTTC; CDR3 protein: CASSDMRNEQFF
J gene: TRBJ2-5; V gene: TRBV7-9; D gene: TRBD2; clone size: NA; CDR3 DNA: TGTGCCAGCAGCTTAGGTTCTAGCGGGAGTGGAGAGACCCAGTACTTC; CDR3 protein: CASSLGSSGSGETQYF
J gene: TRBJ2-6; V gene: TRBV7-3; D gene: TRBD1; clone size: once; CDR3 DNA: TGTGCCAGCAGCTTAACGGCAGGGGGCACTGGGGCCAACGTCCTGACTTTC; CDR3 protein: CASSLTAGGTGANVLTF
J gene: TRBJ2-2; V gene: TRBV9; D gene: NA; clone size: NA; CDR3 DNA: TGTGCCAGCAGCGTCGACACCCATGGCGGGGAGCTGTTTTTT; CDR3 protein: CASSVDTHGGELFF
J gene: TRBJ2-2; V gene: TRBV7-2; D gene: TRBD2; clone size: NA; CDR3 DNA: TGTGCCAGCAGCCTCATGGGGGGGTACACCGGGGAGCTGTTTTTT; CDR3 protein: CASSLMGGYTGELFF
J gene: TRBJ2-3; V gene: TRBV28; D gene: TRBD2; clone size: NA; CDR3 DNA: TGTGCCAGCAGTTCTACTAGCGGGAGGGCCGCAGATACGCAGTATTTT; CDR3 protein: CASSSTSGRAADTQYF
J gene: TRBJ2-5; V gene: TRBV28; D gene: TRBD1; clone size: NA; CDR3 DNA: TGTGCCAGCAGTAACCCCGACAGGGTATGGACCCAGTACTTC; CDR3 protein: CASSNPDRVWTQYF
J gene: TRBJ2-7; V gene: TRBV5-1; D gene: NA; clone size: NA; CDR3 DNA: TGCGCCAGCAGCTTGGAACAGTCCGCCATGGAGCAGTACTTC; CDR3 protein: CASSLEQSAMEQYF
J gene: TRBJ2-1; V gene: TRBV6-4; D gene: NA; clone size: NA; CDR3 DNA: TGTGCCAGCAGTATCCGGGCCCAGGGCGGCAATGAGCAGTTCTTC; CDR3 protein: CASSIRAQGGNEQFF
J gene: TRBJ2-2; V gene: TRBV9; D gene: TRBD1; clone size: once; CDR3 DNA: TGTGCCAGCAGCGCCAGCAGGGGGCTGGTCTCCGGGGAGCTGTTTTTT; CDR3 protein: CASSASRGLVSGELFF
J gene: TRBJ1-3; V gene: TRBV9; D gene: TRBD1; clone size: NA; CDR3 DNA: TGTGCCAGCAGCGTAGCTGGGACAGCTGGAAACACCATATATTTT; CDR3 protein: CASSVAGTAGNTIYF
J gene: TRBJ1-5; V gene: TRBV29-1; D gene: TRBD1; clone size: NA; CDR3 DNA: TGCAGCGTTGGACAGGGGGTTGGACAGCCCCAGCATTTT; CDR3 protein: CSVGQGVGQPQHF
J gene: TRBJ2-7; V gene: TRBV4-2; D gene: TRBD2; clone size: NA; CDR3 DNA: TGTGCCAGCAGCCAAGAGGGAGGGGCCGCGCAGTACTTC; CDR3 protein: CASSQEGGAAQYF
J gene: TRBJ2-7; V gene: TRBV5-8; D gene: NA; clone size: NA; CDR3 DNA: TGTGCCAGCAGCCGTGAGATCTACGAGCAGTACTTC; CDR3 protein: CASSREIYEQYF
J gene: TRBJ2-1; V gene: TRBV7-2; D gene: TRBD2; clone size: NA; CDR3 DNA: TGTGCCAGCAGCACCAAGGGAGGGAGCAATGAGCAGTTCTTC; CDR3 protein: CASSTKGGSNEQFF
J gene: TRBJ2-2; V gene: TRBV7-2; D gene: NA; clone size: NA; CDR3 DNA: TGTGCCAGCACCTTAAAAGGGGGTTCCGGGGAGCTGTTTTTT; CDR3 protein: CASTLKGGSGELFF
J gene: TRBJ2-5; V gene: TRBV27; D gene: TRBD1; clone size: NA; CDR3 DNA: TGTGCCAGCAGTTGGCCATCCCCTTTGGACAGGGGCAAAGAAGAGACCCAGTACTTC; CDR3 protein: CASSWPSPLDRGKEETQYF
J gene: TRBJ1-4; V gene: TRBV10-3; D gene: TRBD1; clone size: NA; CDR3 DNA: TGTGCCATCAGTGAGACTTGGGACAGATCTAATGAAAAACTGTTTTTT; CDR3 protein: CAISETWDRSNEKLFF
J gene: TRBJ2-2; V gene: TRBV2; D gene: NA; clone size: NA; CDR3 DNA: TGTGCCAGCAGTGACGGGAACACCGGGGAGCTGTTTTTT; CDR3 protein: CASSDGNTGELFF
J gene: TRBJ2-1; V gene: TRBV6-5; D gene: NA; clone size: once; CDR3 DNA: TGTGCCAGCAGTTACTCGGCGGGCAGAACCTACAATGAGCAGTTCTTC; CDR3 protein: CASSYSAGRTYNEQFF
J gene: TRBJ2-7; V gene: TRBV14; D gene: TRBD2; clone size: NA; CDR3 DNA: TGTGCCAGCAGCCGACTGCCGGGACTAGCGACGCAGTACTTC; CDR3 protein: CASSRLPGLATQYF
J gene: TRBJ2-7; V gene: TRBV7-2; D gene: NA; clone size: NA; CDR3 DNA: TGTGCCAGCAGCACCCAGGGTTTGACGGCCGAGCAGTACTTC; CDR3 protein: CASSTQGLTAEQYF
J gene: TRBJ2-3; V gene: TRBV7-9; D gene: TRBD2; clone size: NA; CDR3 DNA: TGTGCCAGCAGCCAAGGGACTAGCGGGGACACAGATACGCAGTATTTT; CDR3 protein: CASSQGTSGDTDTQYF
J gene: TRBJ2-3; V gene: TRBV27; D gene: TRBD2; clone size: NA; CDR3 DNA: TGTGCCAGCTGGACTAGCGGGGCCATGGATACGCAGTATTTT; CDR3 protein: CASWTSGAMDTQYF
J gene: TRBJ2-5; V gene: TRBV6-5; D gene: TRBD1; clone size: NA; CDR3 DNA: TGTGCCAGCAGTTACTTTCGGACAGGGACAGAGACCCAGTACTTC; CDR3 protein: CASSYFRTGTETQYF
J gene: TRBJ1-3; V gene: TRBV6-1; D gene: TRBD1; clone size: NA; CDR3 DNA: TGTGCCAGCAGTGAAAACCCAGGGGGCAGCTCTGGAAACACCATATATTTT; CDR3 protein: CASSENPGGSSGNTIYF
J gene: TRBJ1-4; V gene: TRBV10-3; D gene: NA; clone size: NA; CDR3 DNA: TGTGCCATGTCCGAGGAGCAGAATGGTGAAAAACTGTTTTTT; CDR3 protein: CAMSEEQNGEKLFF
J gene: TRBJ2-6; V gene: TRBV5-1; D gene: TRBD1; clone size: NA; CDR3 DNA: TGCGCCAGCAGCTTGGGGGACAGGGGGCTCTCTGGGGCCAACGTCCTGACTTTC; CDR3 protein: CASSLGDRGLSGANVLTF
J gene: TRBJ2-3; V gene: TRBV15; D gene: TRBD2; clone size: NA; CDR3 DNA: TGTGCCACCAGCAGCACGGGGGTAGCGGGAGGGTTCACAGATACGCAGTATTTT; CDR3 protein: CATSSTGVAGGFTDTQYF
J gene: TRBJ1-1; V gene: TRBV28; D gene: TRBD1; clone size: NA; CDR3 DNA: TGTGCCAGCTCCGACAGGGCAGTTAGGCCTGAAGCTTTCTTT; CDR3 protein: CASSDRAVRPEAFF
J gene: TRBJ2-7; V gene: TRBV28; D gene: TRBD1; clone size: NA; CDR3 DNA: TGTGCCAGCAGGTCAACCCGGGACAGCACCTACGAGCAGTACTTC; CDR3 protein: CASRSTRDSTYEQYF